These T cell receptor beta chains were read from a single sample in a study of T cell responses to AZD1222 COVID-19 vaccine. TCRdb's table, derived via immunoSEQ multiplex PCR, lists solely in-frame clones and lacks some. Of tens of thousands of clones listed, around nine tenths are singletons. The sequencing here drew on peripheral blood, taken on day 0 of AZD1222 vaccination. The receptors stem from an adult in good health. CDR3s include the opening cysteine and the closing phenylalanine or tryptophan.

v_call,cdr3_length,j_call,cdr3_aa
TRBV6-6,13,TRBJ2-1,CASSYPRGDEQFF
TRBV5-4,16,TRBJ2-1,CASSLGGQGLYNEQFF
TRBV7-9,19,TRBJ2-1,CASSLLEGARPSSYNEQFF
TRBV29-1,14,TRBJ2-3,CSADRDGDKHTQYF
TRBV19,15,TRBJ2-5,CASSALQGVQETQYF
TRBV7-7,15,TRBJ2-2,CASSSGTGNTGELFF
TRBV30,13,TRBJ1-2,CAWSRDLARGYTF
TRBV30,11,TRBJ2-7,CALGRGAEQYF
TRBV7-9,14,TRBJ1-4,CASSLMGSDEKLFF
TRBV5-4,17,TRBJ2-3,CASSLGLVRGGTDTQYF
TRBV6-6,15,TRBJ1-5,CASRLGRYSNQPQHF
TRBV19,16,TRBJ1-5,CASSIGAGAGIQPQHF
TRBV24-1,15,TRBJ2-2,CATSEPGRSTGELFF
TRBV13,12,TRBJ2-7,CASTEKPGEQYF
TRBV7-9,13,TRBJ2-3,CAYPLSGTDTQYF
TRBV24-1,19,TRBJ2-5,CATSPSVGTSGSKGETQYF
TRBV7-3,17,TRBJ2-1,CASSPKGGLRSYNEQFF
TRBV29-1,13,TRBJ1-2,CSVEDVTANGYTF
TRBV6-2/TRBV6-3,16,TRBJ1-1,CASSSQPGGAPTEAFF
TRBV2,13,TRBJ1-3,CASRRKSLDTIYF
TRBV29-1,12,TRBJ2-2,CSVVTGAGELFF
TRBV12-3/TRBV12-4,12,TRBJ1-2,CASSLGNRGYTF
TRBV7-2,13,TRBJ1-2,CASSYRQGGGYTF
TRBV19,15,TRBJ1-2,CASSTPGQGMRGYTF
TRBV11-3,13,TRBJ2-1,CASSLSMNNEQFF
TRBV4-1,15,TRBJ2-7,CASSQGRYREREQYF
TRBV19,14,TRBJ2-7,CASSTQGEDYEQYF
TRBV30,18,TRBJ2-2,CAWSARGLAGMNTGELFF
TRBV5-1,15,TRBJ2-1,CASSLASGRYNEQFF
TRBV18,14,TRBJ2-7,CASSPSNDSYEQYF
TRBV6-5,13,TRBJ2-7,CASSLTIDNEQYF
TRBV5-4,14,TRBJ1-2,CASSHSRGNYGYTF
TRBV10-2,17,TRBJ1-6,CASSEGPLIAPNSPLHF
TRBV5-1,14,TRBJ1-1,CASSPGTLNTEAFF
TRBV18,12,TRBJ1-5,CASSPQGQPQHF
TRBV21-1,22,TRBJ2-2,CASSKVGRGNFGAGGETGELFF